The 2 T cell receptor beta chains presented below share a single source sample, sequenced in a study of shared clonotypes between healthy human individuals. The data were produced by immunoSEQ multiplex PCR, yet TCRdb's version contains in-frame clones alone and is incomplete. The repertoire holds approximately 480,000 clones, with around 79% as singletons. The sample consisted of PBMCs. The receptors derive from a woman in her forties in good health. Some clones in this sample may be carry-over from other donors' samples.

V is TRBV19 and J is TRBJ2-1, with 14 nucleotides matching TRBD2. With V trimmed by 3 bases and J by 7 bases, 5 bases remained unmatched. CDR1 and CDR2 (germline): LNHDA, SQIVND (reference sequence). This CDR3 has 16 residues. The CDR3 loop reads CASSISRLAGGNEQFF. The CDR3 DNA reads TGTGCCAGTAGTATTTCCCGACTAGCGGGAGGGAATGAGCAGTTCTTC.

CDR3 protein: CAWGTYNEQFF. In DNA, the CDR3 is TGTGCCTGGGGAACCTACAATGAGCAGTTCTTC. The chain joins TRBV30 to TRBJ2-1; D is unresolved. V was shortened by 5 bases and J by 2 bases, with 4 bases between the two germline ends. CDR3 size: 11 residues. The V gene's germline CDR1 is GTSNPN and CDR2 SVGIG (reference sequence). Looking up the rest from reference TRBV30 and TRBJ2-1 gives the full variable domain: SQTIHQWPATLVQPVGSPLSLECTVEGTSNPNLYWYRQAAGRGLQLLFYSVGIGQISSEVPQNLSASRPQDRQFILSSKKLLLSDSGFYLCAWGTYNEQFFGPGTRLTVL.